This T cell receptor (beta chain) originates from a study of cytomegalovirus exposure and HLA in healthy donors. Study-wide results and limits: V segments that were indistinguishable, TRBV6-2 and TRBV6-3 among them, were omitted from analysis. The investigators catalogued 164 TCR beta chains as cytomegalovirus-associated. A later analysis found most CMV-associated TCR beta chains apparently HLA-restricted. CMV serostatus was the sole immune exposure data available.

With respect to this clone: Its target is not known.

It was with 60 Vbeta and 13 Jbeta primers that the PCR ran. TCRdb keeps only in-frame clones here, not all; method: immunoSEQ multiplex PCR. The table has roughly 200,000 clones, approximately 80% seen once; the top ten hold about 14%. V was pared by 4 bases and J by 2 bases, with 3 bases of the junction left unmatched. Germline CDR1 is SGHAT and CDR2 is FQNNGV. This CDR3 region has 15 residues. The sample was PBMCs. The source of this sequence is a woman aged 25-40 years in good health and CMV-seropositive. The chain employs TRBV11-2 and TRBJ2-7; TRBD2 matches 12 bases. This CDR3 is CASSWTSGNTYEQYF. CDR3 DNA: TGTGCCAGCAGCTGGACTAGCGGGAATACCTACGAGCAGTACTTC. The full variable domain, completed using reference TRBV11-2 and TRBJ2-7, is EAGVAQSPRYKIIEKRQSVAFWCNPISGHATLYWYQQILGQGPKLLIQFQNNGVVDDSQLPKDRFSAERLKGVDSTLKIQPAKLEDSAVYLCASSWTSGNTYEQYFGPGTRLTVT.